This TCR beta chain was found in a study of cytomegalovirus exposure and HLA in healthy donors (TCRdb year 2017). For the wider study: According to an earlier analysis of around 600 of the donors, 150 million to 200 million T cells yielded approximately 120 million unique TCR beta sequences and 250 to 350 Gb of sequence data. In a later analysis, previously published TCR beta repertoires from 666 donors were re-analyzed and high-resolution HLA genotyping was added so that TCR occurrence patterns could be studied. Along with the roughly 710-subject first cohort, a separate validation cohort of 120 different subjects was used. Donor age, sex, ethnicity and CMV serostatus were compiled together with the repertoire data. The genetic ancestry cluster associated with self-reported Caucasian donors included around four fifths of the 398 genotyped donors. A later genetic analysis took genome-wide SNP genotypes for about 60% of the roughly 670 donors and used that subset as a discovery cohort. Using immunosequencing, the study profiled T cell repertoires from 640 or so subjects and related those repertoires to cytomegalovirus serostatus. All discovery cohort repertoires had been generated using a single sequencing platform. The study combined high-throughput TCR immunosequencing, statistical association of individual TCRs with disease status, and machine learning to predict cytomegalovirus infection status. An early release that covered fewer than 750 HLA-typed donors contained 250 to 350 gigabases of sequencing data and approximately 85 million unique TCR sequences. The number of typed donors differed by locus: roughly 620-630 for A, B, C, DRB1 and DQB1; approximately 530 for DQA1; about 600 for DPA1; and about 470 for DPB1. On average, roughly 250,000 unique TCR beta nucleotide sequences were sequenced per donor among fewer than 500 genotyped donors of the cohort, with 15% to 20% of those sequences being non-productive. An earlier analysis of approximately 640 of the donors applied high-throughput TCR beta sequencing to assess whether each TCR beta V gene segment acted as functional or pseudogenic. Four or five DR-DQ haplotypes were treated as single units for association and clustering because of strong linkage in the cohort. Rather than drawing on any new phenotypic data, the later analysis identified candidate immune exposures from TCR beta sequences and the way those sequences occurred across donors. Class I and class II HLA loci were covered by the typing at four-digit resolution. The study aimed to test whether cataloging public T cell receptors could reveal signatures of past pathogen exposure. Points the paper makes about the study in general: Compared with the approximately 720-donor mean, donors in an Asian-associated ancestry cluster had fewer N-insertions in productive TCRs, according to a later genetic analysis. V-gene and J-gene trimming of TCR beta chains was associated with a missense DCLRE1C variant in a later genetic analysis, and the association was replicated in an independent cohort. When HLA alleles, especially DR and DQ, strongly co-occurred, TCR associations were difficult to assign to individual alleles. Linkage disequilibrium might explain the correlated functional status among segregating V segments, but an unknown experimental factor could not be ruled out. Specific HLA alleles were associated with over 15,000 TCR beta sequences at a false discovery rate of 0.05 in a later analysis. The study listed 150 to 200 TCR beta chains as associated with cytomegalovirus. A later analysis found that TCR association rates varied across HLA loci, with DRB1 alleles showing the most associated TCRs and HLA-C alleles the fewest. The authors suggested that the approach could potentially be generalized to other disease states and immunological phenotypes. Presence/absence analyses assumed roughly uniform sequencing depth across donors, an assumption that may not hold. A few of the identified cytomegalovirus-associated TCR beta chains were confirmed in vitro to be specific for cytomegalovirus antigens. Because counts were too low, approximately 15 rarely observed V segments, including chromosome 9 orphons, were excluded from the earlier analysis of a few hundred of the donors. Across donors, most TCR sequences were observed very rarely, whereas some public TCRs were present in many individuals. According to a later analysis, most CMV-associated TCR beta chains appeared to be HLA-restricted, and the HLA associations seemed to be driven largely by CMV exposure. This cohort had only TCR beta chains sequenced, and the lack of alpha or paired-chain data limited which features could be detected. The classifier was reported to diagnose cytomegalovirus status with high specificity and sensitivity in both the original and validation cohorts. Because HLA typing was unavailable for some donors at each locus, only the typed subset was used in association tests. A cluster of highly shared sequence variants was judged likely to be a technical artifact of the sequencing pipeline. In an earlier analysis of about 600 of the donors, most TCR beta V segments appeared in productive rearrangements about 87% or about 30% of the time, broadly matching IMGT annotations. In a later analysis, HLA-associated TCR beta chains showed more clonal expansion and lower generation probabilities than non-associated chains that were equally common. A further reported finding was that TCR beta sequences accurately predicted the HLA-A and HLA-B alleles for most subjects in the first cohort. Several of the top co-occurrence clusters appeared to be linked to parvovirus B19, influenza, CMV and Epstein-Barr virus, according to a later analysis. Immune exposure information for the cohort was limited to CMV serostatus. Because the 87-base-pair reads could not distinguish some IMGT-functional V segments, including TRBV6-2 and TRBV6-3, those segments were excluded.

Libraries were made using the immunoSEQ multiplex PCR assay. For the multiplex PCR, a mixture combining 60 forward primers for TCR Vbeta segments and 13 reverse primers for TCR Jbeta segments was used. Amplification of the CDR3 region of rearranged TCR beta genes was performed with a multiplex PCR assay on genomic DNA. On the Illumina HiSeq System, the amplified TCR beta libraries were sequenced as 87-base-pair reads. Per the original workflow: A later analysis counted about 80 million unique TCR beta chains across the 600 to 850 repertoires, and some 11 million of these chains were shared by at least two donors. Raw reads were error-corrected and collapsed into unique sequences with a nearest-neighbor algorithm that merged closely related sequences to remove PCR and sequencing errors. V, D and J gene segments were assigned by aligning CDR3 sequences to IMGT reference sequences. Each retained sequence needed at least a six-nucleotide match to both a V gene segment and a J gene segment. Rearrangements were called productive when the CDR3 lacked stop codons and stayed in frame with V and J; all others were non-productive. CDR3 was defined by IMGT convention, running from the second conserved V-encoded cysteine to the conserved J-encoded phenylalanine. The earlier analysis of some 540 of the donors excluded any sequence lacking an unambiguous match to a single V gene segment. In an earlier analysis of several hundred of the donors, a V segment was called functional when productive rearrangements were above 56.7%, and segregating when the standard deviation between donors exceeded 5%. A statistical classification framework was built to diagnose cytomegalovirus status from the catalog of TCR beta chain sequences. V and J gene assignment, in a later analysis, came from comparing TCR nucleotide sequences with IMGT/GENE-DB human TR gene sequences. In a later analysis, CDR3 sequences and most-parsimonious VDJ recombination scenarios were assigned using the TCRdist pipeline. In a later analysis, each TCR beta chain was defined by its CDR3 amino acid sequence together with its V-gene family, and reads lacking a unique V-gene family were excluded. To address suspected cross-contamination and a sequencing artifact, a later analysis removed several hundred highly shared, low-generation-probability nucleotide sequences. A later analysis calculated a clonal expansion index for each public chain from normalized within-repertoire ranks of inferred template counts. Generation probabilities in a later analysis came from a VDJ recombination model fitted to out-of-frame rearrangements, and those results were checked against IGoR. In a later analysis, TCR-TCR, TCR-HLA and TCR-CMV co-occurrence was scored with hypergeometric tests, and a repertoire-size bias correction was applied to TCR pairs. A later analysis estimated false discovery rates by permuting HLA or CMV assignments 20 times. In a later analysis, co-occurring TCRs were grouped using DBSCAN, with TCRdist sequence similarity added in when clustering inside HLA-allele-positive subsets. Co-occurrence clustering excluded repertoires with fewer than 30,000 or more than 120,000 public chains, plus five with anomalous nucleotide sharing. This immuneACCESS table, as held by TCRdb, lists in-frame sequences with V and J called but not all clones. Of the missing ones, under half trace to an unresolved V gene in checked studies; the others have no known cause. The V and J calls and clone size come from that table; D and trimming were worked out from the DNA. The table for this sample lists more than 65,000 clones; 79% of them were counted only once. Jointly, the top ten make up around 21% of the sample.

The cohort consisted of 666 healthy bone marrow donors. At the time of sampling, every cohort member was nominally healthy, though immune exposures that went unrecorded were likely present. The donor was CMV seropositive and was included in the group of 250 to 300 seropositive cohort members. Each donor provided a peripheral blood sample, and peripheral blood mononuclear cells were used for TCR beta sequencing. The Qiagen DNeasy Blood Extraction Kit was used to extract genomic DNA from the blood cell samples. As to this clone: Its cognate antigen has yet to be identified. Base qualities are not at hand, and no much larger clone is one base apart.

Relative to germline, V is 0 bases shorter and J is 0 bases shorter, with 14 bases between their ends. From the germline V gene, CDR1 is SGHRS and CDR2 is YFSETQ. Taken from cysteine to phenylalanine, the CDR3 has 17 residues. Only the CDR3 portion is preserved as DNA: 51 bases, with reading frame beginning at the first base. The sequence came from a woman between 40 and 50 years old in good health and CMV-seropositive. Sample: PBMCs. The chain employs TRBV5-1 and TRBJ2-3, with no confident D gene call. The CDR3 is CASSLVATASSTDTQYF. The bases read TGCGCCAGCAGCTTGGTTGCAACAGCCTCTAGCACAGATACGCAGTATTTT.